This T cell receptor (beta chain) originates from a study of T cell changes during pregnancy in multiple sclerosis. This CDR3 spans 16 amino acids. With 4 bases clipped from V and 0 bases from J, the junction kept 7 bases outside the gene matches. The germline gives CDR1 LGHNA, CDR2 YNFKEQ. Only in-frame clones appear in the TCRdb table, and some are missing; sequencing was by immunoSEQ multiplex PCR. The sample shows some 97,000 clones, about 92% of them seen only once. The chain has TRBV4-2 and TRBJ2-7; TRBD1 matches at 9 bases. This TCR derives from a female donor with multiple sclerosis, enrolled in a pregnancy study. The sequences come from peripheral blood, collected after pregnancy. The CDR3 reads CASSPAGTGSSYEQYF. CDR3 in DNA: TGTGCCAGCAGCCCGGCCGGGACAGGGAGCTCCTACGAGCAGTACTTC.